This T cell receptor beta chain was observed in a study of T-cell reconstitution after alpha-beta-depleted transplantation in children. The CDR3 has 15 residues. Germline CDR1 reads DFQATT; CDR2 reads SNEGSKA (reference sequence). V lost 6 bases to trimming and J lost 4 bases, with 19 bases between them. This sample's TCRbeta library carried unique molecular identifier barcodes. TCRdb re-derived calls from the PCR reads in MiXCR, one entry per CDR3 protein. The sample holds under 450,000 distinct CDR3 sequences; 15% to 20% are singletons and the top ten take just under 30%. This clonotype was seen only a few times. Its matching antigen is unknown. Study observations and caveats: Two months or so post-transplant, alpha-beta T cells reportedly derived from several hundred expanded graft clones. It was surviving recipient T cells and thymic progenitors that gave some patients high TCRbeta diversity at day 60. Hyperexpanded clones declined; after one year, newly produced T cells mostly supplied diversity.

The chain links TRBV20-1 to TRBJ2-1; D is tentatively TRBD1 or TRBD2 (5 bases each). Sample: PBMCs, mostly from graft donor cells, taken 360 days after TCRalphabeta/CD19-depleted stem cell transplant. This TCR was sampled from a boy younger than two who had a stem cell transplant for Wiskott-Aldrich syndrome, so the T cells may come from the graft donor. The CDR3 is CSAQPTRGQYNEQFF. In DNA form, the CDR3 reads TGCAGTGCCCAGCCCACTAGGGGTCAATACAATGAGCAGTTCTTC.